These 17 T cell receptor beta chains share one sample of origin, sequenced in a study of cytomegalovirus exposure and HLA in healthy donors. PCR used 60 Vbeta primers and 13 Jbeta primers. Some clones are missing from TCRdb's copy, which holds only in-frame ones; the method was immunoSEQ multiplex PCR. The sample has 140,000 to 150,000 clones, around 75% seen once. Input material: PBMCs. All receptors derive from a man younger than 40 in good health and CMV-seronegative.

V gene TRBV30 combines with J gene TRBJ1-2; D unresolved. Germline CDR1 and CDR2: GTSNPN and SVGIG (reference sequence). This CDR3 spans 13 amino acids. Trimming pared 5 bases from V and 5 bases from J, leaving 15 bases between. CDR3 coding DNA: TGTGCCTGGCGCGATTTCCCTCCATATGGCTACACCTTC. It codes for CAWRDFPPYGYTF.

The chain links TRBV5-1 to TRBJ2-7; weak D call: TRBD2 (6 bases). Looked up from germline, CDR1 is SGHRS and CDR2 is YFSETQ. Trimming removed 2 bases from V and 2 bases from J, with 14 bases in between. CDR3 length: 15 residues. This chain's CDR3 is CASSLRARGTYEQYF. For the CDR3, the DNA is TGCGCCAGCAGCTTAAGGGCCCGGGGGACCTACGAGCAGTACTTC.

The DNA for the CDR3 is TGTGCCAGCAGTTTCGGCGGCGGCACTGAAGCTTTCTTT. Protein: CASSFGGGTEAFF. V usage is TRBV28 and J usage is TRBJ1-1; D gene ambiguous. The germline V gene has CDR1 MDHEN and CDR2 SYDVKM. This CDR3 has 13 residues. The ends were cut back, 3 bases at V and 4 bases at J, with 9 bases in the middle. The full variable domain, with the rest looked up from reference TRBV28 and TRBJ1-1, is DVKVTQSSRYLVKRTGEKVFLECVQDMDHENMFWYRQDPGLGLRLIYFSYDVKMKEKGDIPEGYSVSREKKERFSLILESASTNQTSMYLCASSFGGGTEAFFGQGTRLTVV.

V gene TRBV6-1 combines with J gene TRBJ2-5; no clear D gene. The tail of the sequence fits TRBJ2-7 better, so the J call may be wrong. The CDR3 consists of 13 residues. Germline V gene data show CDR1 as MNHNS and CDR2 as SASEGT. The CDR3 reads CASSETTSYEQYF. The CDR3 bases are TGTGCCAGCAGTGAAACGACAAGCTACGAGCAGTACTTC.

CDR3 residues: CASSQDGGTDTQYF. CDR3 nucleotides: TGTGCCAGCAGTCAGGACGGGGGCACAGATACGCAGTATTTT. The rearrangement links TRBV25-1 to TRBJ2-3, with D perhaps TRBD2 (5 bases). Germline lookup yields CDR1 MGHDK and CDR2 SYGVNS. The length of the CDR3 is 14 residues. Trimming shortened V by 5 bases and J by 1 base, and 10 bases separated the two germline ends.

The CDR3 reads CAWSLAGFQETQYF. The CDR3 DNA reads TGTGCCTGGTCCCTGGCTGGTTTCCAAGAGACCCAGTACTTC. The chain joins TRBV30 to TRBJ2-5; D gene ambiguous. The CDR3 is made up of 14 amino acids. CDR1 is GTSNPN, CDR2 SVGIG, per germline (reference sequence). Trimming pared 5 bases from V and 1 base from J, leaving 14 bases between.

The chain is built from TRBV2 and TRBJ2-3; TRBD2 is a possible D gene (6 bases). Trimming took off 4 bases at V and 0 bases at J, with 8 bases between the two ends. The germline V gene has CDR1 SNHLY and CDR2 FYNNEI. The CDR3 runs to 14 residues. The CDR3 DNA sequence: TGTGCCAGCAGTGCTGCGGGGAGCACAGATACGCAGTATTTT. Amino acid sequence: CASSAAGSTDTQYF.

This rearrangement joins TRBV5-6 to TRBJ2-7, with D maybe TRBD2 (5 bases). The CDR3 covers 15 residues. Trimming removed 4 bases at V and 1 base at J, with 15 bases between. CDR1 is SGHDT, CDR2 YYEEEE, per germline. The CDR3 nucleotides read TGTGCCAGCAGCCCGGAGAGCGGACCATCCTACGAGCAGTACTTC. This codes for CASSPESGPSYEQYF.

This clone appeared a few times. The genes are TRBV5-1 and TRBJ2-2; a weak D match, TRBD1 (5 bases). The CDR3 has 14 residues. V lost 4 bases, J lost 2 bases, and 9 bases lay in between. CDR1 and CDR2 (germline): SGHRS, YFSETQ. DNA for the CDR3: TGCGCCAGCAGCCTCGGACAAAACACCGGGGAGCTGTTTTTT. Protein: CASSLGQNTGELFF.

On this clone itself: At one boundary the junction diverges from the germline segment, which might be a read error. The rearrangement links TRBV4-2 to TRBJ2-6; D may be TRBD1 (5 bases). There are 14 residues in the CDR3. The germline CDR1 and CDR2 sequences are LGHNA and YNFKEQ. This CDR3 is CASSQDYGANGLTF. The CDR3 DNA reads TGTGCCAGCAGCCAAGACTATGGGGCCAACGGCCTGACTTTC.

This clone came up once. The CDR3 here is CASSQEHGRHNEQFF. As DNA, the CDR3 is TGTGCCAGCAGCCAAGAGCACGGCAGGCACAATGAGCAGTTCTTC. V and J are TRBV4-2 and TRBJ2-1, with D uncertain. Looked up from germline, CDR1 is LGHNA and CDR2 is YNFKEQ. The CDR3 runs to 15 residues. The V end lost 0 bases, the J end lost 5 bases, and 11 bases lay between the germline ends.

The CDR3 protein is CASSPQRGPAYEQYF. The CDR3 DNA is TGTGCCAGCAGCCCCCAAAGGGGGCCGGCCTACGAGCAGTACTTC. The chain has TRBV7-2 and TRBJ2-7, with 7 bases aligning to TRBD1. Germline V CDR1 and CDR2: SGHTA, FQGNSA. The CDR3 runs 15 residues. J was trimmed by 2 bases and V by 5 bases; bases with no gene match: 9.

The chain links TRBV30 to TRBJ2-7, with a tentative D call TRBD2 (5 bases). Germline V lookup: CDR1 GTSNPN, CDR2 SVGIG (reference sequence). V lost 0 bases to trimming and J lost 0 bases, with 18 bases between them. The CDR3 is 17 amino acids. CDR3 in DNA: TGTGCCTGGAGTGTACTGGAGGTTACTCTTAGCTCCTACGAGCAGTACTTC. Translated: CAWSVLEVTLSSYEQYF.

The rearrangement links TRBV5-8 to TRBJ1-5, with D possibly being TRBD1 (5 bases). CDR3 length: 15 residues. The V gene's germline CDR1 is SGHTS and CDR2 YDEGEE. Trimming took 0 bases from V and 9 from J, leaving 16 bases between them. CDR3 in amino acids: CASSLVGGAQGPQHF. The CDR3 DNA follows: TGTGCCAGCAGCTTGGTTGGAGGGGCCCAGGGGCCCCAGCATTTT.

This rearrangement joins TRBV29-1 to TRBJ2-1, with TRBD1 matching over 10 bases. CDR1 is SQVTM, CDR2 ANQGSEA, per germline. The V segment lost 7 bases and the J segment 6 bases; nucleotides outside the gene matches: 0. This CDR3 spans 11 amino acids. The CDR3 is CSGDRGNEQFF. CDR3 sequence (DNA): TGCAGCGGGGACAGGGGCAATGAGCAGTTCTTC.

The J gene is TRBJ2-1, the V gene TRBV2; 15 bases align to TRBD2. Losses at the gene ends were 7 bases for V and 0 bases for J; bases not matched to a gene: 4. CDR1 and CDR2 from the germline V gene are SNHLY and FYNNEI. The CDR3 runs to 17 residues. The CDR3 protein is CASNGLAGGGSYNEQFF. CDR3 nucleotides: TGTGCCAGCAATGGACTAGCGGGAGGGGGCTCCTACAATGAGCAGTTCTTC.

The chain couples TRBV2 to TRBJ2-5, with TRBD2 matching over 8 bases. TRBJ2-7 explains the end of the DNA better; the J call may be wrong. The CDR3 has 14 amino acids. Germline CDR1 and CDR2: SNHLY and FYNNEI. CDR3 nucleotide sequence: TGTGCCAGCAGCCCCTTTAGCGGGAACTACGAGCAGTACTTC. Protein: CASSPFSGNYEQYF.